This TCR beta chain was retrieved from a study of graft-versus-host responses after intestinal transplantation. Study-wide context: For around 3 years after anti-thymocyte globulin induction, all recipients took tacrolimus and steroids.

Study findings and constraints: Recipient marrow held GvH clones, some first seen in ileum or blood.

Generated by immunoSEQ multiplex PCR, the TCRdb table keeps only in-frame clones and is missing some. Of approximately 81,000 clones in the sample, around nine tenths were seen once. To note about this clone: Its antigen is as yet unknown.

The V gene end was trimmed by 5 bases and the J gene end by 12 bases; junction bases not matched to a gene: 16. CDR3 length: 17 residues. The germline gives CDR1 LNHDA, CDR2 SQIVND (reference sequence). This TCR derives from a human donor who was the organ donor for an intestinal transplant. The rearrangement joins TRBV19 to TRBJ2-1; 13 nucleotides align to TRBD2. The material was unstimulated CD8+ T cells sorted from spleen or lymph node cells, obtained before transplant. This CDR3 is CASSPRTSGGVGSVQFF. CDR3 coding DNA: TGTGCCAGTAGTCCTCGGACTAGCGGGGGTGTTGGGTCTGTGCAGTTCTTC.